These 22 T cell receptor beta chains were all obtained from the same sample, sequenced in a study of human T cells and chemical hapten exposure. TCRdb reanalysed the RACE reads using MiXCR and keeps one entry per CDR3 protein. The sample lists about 110,000 distinct CDR3 sequences; 9.5% to 15% were seen once. Described time point: pre-sensitization, week 0. Treatment: therapeutic diphenylcyclopropenone sensitization with weekly scalp DPC. This specimen was whole blood, taken in connection with sensitization to the hapten diphenylcyclopropenone (DPC). The receptors originated from a woman aged 45-59 years with alopecia areata. Some clones in this sample may be carry-over from other donors' samples.

This clonotype was recorded a few times. The gene calls are TRBV7-9 and TRBJ1-1; a weak D match, TRBD1 (5 bases). Germline-derived CDR1 and CDR2 are SEHNR and FQNEAQ (reference sequence). Between the trimmed V and J ends, which lost 5 bases and 7 bases, there was a span of 17 bases. This CDR3 is 14 amino acids long. The DNA of the CDR3 is TGTGCCAGCAGCCGCCTAGCCCGGGGACTTGAAGCTTTCTTT. Amino acid sequence: CASSRLARGLEAFF.

This clonotype was counted a few times. The chain is built from TRBV7-2 and TRBJ2-3; 8 nucleotides line up with TRBD2. Germline trimming cut 5 bases from V and 3 bases from J; bases unmatched to any gene: 10. CDR1 SGHTA and CDR2 FQGNSA come from the germline V gene. The CDR3 runs to 16 residues. DNA for the CDR3: TGTGCCAGCAGCCGAAATAACGGGGGGGCGACAGATACGCAGTATTTT. Translated, it gives CASSRNNGGATDTQYF.

The sample holds a few counts of this clonotype. The chain has TRBV29-1 and TRBJ2-3; D unresolved. V dropped 0 bases and J dropped 0 bases, with 10 bases sitting between them. The CDR3 is made up of 15 amino acids. Germline V gene sequence: CDR1 SQVTM, CDR2 ANQGSEA. CDR3 loop: CSVEESSHSTDTQYF. DNA of the CDR3: TGCAGCGTTGAAGAATCCAGCCATAGCACAGATACGCAGTATTTT.

The gene calls are TRBV5-1 and TRBJ2-1; D may be TRBD2 (5 bases). This CDR3 has 13 amino acids. The V gene's germline CDR1 is SGHRS and CDR2 YFSETQ. Trimming took 3 bases from V and 9 from J, leaving 13 bases between them. The CDR3 nucleotides are TGCGCCAGCAGCTCTCCCGGGGTCGGTGAGCAGTTCTTC. This encodes CASSSPGVGEQFF.

The rearrangement joins TRBV18 to TRBJ1-1; D is uncertain. The CDR3 has 13 residues. Germline CDR1 reads KGHSH; CDR2 reads LQKENI. Trimming cost V 4 bases and J 4 bases, with 10 bases left between them. DNA for the CDR3: TGTGCCAGCTCACTCGACACGGTCACTGAAGCTTTCTTT. This encodes CASSLDTVTEAFF.

V usage is TRBV5-1 and J usage is TRBJ1-5; the match to TRBD1 covers 9 bases. Trimming took 3 bases from V and 0 from J; bases not matched to a gene: 1. Germline lookup yields CDR1 SGHRS and CDR2 YFSETQ. The CDR3 totals 15 residues. The CDR3 here is CASSWTGDSNQPQHF. The CDR3 region has the DNA TGCGCCAGCAGCTGGACAGGGGATAGCAATCAGCCCCAGCATTTT.

This clonotype was seen a few times. The gene calls are TRBV5-4 and TRBJ2-3, with TRBD1 as a possible D gene (5 bases). Germline assignment: CDR1 SGHNT and CDR2 YYREEE (reference sequence). The CDR3 has 14 residues. Trimming stripped 5 bases from V and 6 bases from J, with 16 bases between. The DNA for the CDR3 is TGTGCCAGCAGTCCCAGGGAATTGGGTGATACGCAGTATTTT. Translating it yields CASSPRELGDTQYF.

This clonotype was seen many times. V gene TRBV6-2 or TRBV6-3 combines with J gene TRBJ1-1, with D possibly matching TRBD1 (6 bases). Trimming cost V 10 bases and J 4 bases, with 16 bases left between them. The germline gives CDR1 MNHEY, CDR2 SVGEGT. The CDR3 is 13 amino acids. DNA of the CDR3: TGTGCCACCGAGGGGGGGCGGAGCACTGAAGCTTTCTTT. Its translation is CATEGGRSTEAFF.

The chain is built from TRBV29-1 and TRBJ1-1, with D tentatively TRBD1 (5 bases). CDR1 is SQVTM and CDR2 is ANQGSEA in the germline V gene. V lost 7 bases and J lost 5, with 5 bases in between. CDR3 size: 9 residues. This CDR3 reads CSGGTEAFF. CDR3 coding DNA: TGCAGCGGGGGGACTGAAGCTTTCTTT.

This sequence joins TRBV5-1 and TRBJ2-1, with TRBD2 identical over 11 bases. The CDR3 length is 14 residues. Germline CDR1 is SGHRS and CDR2 is YFSETQ. The ends lost 4 bases at V and 7 bases at J; junction bases unmatched: 4. The CDR3 DNA reads as TGCGCCAGCAGCATAGGACTAGCGGGTAATGAGCAGTTCTTC. This encodes CASSIGLAGNEQFF.

The CDR3 sequence is CSVGRSFSSYEQYF. CDR3 nucleotides: TGCAGCGTTGGTCGCAGTTTCTCCTCCTACGAGCAGTACTTC. The chain links TRBV29-1 to TRBJ2-7; D unresolved. Trimming left V 4 bases short and J 0 bases short, with 13 bases between. Germline loops: CDR1 SQVTM, CDR2 ANQGSEA. This CDR3 is built from 14 residues.

The rearrangement uses TRBV27 and TRBJ2-4, with 13 bases matching TRBD2. The CDR3 covers 18 residues. Germline V gene lookup returns CDR1 MNHEY and CDR2 SMNVEV (reference sequence). Trimming took 5 bases from V and 0 from J; bases not matched to a gene: 7. The CDR3 DNA is TGTGCCAGCAGTCCTCGGACTAGCGGGGGAGTAGCCAAAAACATTCAGTACTTC. This codes for CASSPRTSGGVAKNIQYF.

The V and J genes are TRBV2 and TRBJ2-5; the D gene could be TRBD1 or TRBD2 (5 bases each). Trimming took 5 bases from V and 5 from J, leaving 15 bases between them. The CDR3 loop spans 14 amino acids. Germline V gene lookup returns CDR1 SNHLY and CDR2 FYNNEI. The CDR3 nucleotides are TGTGCCAGCAGTCGAGGTCCAGGGAGTGAGACCCAGTACTTC. Its translation is CASSRGPGSETQYF.

This clonotype was counted a few times. The rearrangement uses TRBV7-2 and TRBJ2-2; unclear D gene. Between the trimmed V and J ends, which lost 1 base and 6 bases, there was a span of 9 bases. Per germline, CDR1 SGHTA and CDR2 FQGNSA. The CDR3 covers 14 residues. The CDR3 DNA is TGTGCCAGCAGCTTAGACGGTTCTCCCGGGGAGCTGTTTTTT. It yields the protein CASSLDGSPGELFF.

V usage is TRBV18 and J usage is TRBJ1-4; the D gene is possibly TRBD1 (5 bases). The CDR3 runs 14 residues. Trimming left V 3 bases short and J 5 bases short, with 10 bases between. Germline loops: CDR1 KGHSH, CDR2 LQKENI. The CDR3 DNA follows: TGTGCCAGCTCACCGCAGAGGGGAAATGAAAAACTGTTTTTT. Its translation: CASSPQRGNEKLFF. Using reference TRBV18 and TRBJ1-4 for the parts outside the CDR3, the full variable domain is NAGVMQNPRHLVRRRGQEARLRCSPMKGHSHVYWYRQLPEEGLKFMVYLQKENIIDESGMPKERFSAEFPKEGPSILRIQQVVRGDSAAYFCASSPQRGNEKLFFGSGTQLSVL.

This clonotype was recorded many times. The V and J genes are TRBV21-1 and TRBJ2-7; TRBD2, the D gene given by the table, was not confirmed from the DNA. TRBV21-1 is a pseudogene locus. The CDR3 runs to 18 residues. CDR3: CASSKGGSGGDYSYEQYF. The CDR3 DNA follows: TGTGCCAGCAGCAAAGGAGGTAGCGGGGGAGATTACTCCTACGAGCAGTACTTC.

The chain combines TRBV7-2 with TRBJ2-3, with 7 nucleotides matching TRBD2. From germline, CDR1 is SGHTA and CDR2 FQGNSA. V was clipped by 5 bases and J by 2 bases; unmatched bases: 4. The CDR3 is 14 amino acids. The chain's CDR3 is CASSPGLFTDTQYF. In nucleotides, the CDR3 is TGTGCCAGCAGCCCGGGACTATTCACAGATACGCAGTATTTT. The variable domain in full, with the rest retrieved from reference TRBV7-2 and TRBJ2-3, is GAGVSQSPSNKVTEKGKDVELRCDPISGHTALYWYRQSLGQGLEFLIYFQGNSAPDKSGLPSDRFSAERTGGSVSTLTIQRTQQEDSAVYLCASSPGLFTDTQYFGPGTRLTVL.

This clonotype has ten or more counts. The chain is built from TRBV14 and TRBJ2-2; D is undetermined. Trimming removed 1 base from V and 4 bases from J, with 4 bases in between. The CDR3 has 13 amino acids. From germline, CDR1 is SGHDN and CDR2 FVKESK. CDR3 nucleotides: TGTGCCAGCAGCCAAGCCGCCACCGGGGAGCTGTTTTTT. This sequence encodes CASSQAATGELFF.

This clonotype has a count of ten or more. The V gene is TRBV5-1, the J gene TRBJ2-1, with 8 bases fitting TRBD2. The V gene end was trimmed by 4 bases and the J gene end by 1 base; junction bases not matched to a gene: 10. CDR3 length equals 17 residues. Germline V CDR1 and CDR2: SGHRS, YFSETQ. In DNA form, the CDR3 reads TGCGCCAGCAGCCGCGCCGAAACTAGCGGTTCCTACAATGAGCAGTTCTTC. This codes for CASSRAETSGSYNEQFF. The full variable domain, in which reference TRBV5-1 and TRBJ2-1 provide the parts outside the CDR3, is KAGVTQTPRYLIKTRGQQVTLSCSPISGHRSVSWYQQTPGQGLQFLFEYFSETQRNKGNFPGRFSGRQFSNSRSEMNVSTLELGDSALYLCASSRAETSGSYNEQFFGPGTRLTVL.

The chain is built from TRBV9 and TRBJ2-2; 7 bases line up with TRBD1. Per germline, CDR1 SGDLS and CDR2 YYNGEE. The trim removed 3 bases at V and 6 bases at J, leaving 5 bases unmatched. The CDR3 loop spans 14 amino acids. The CDR3 DNA sequence: TGTGCCAGCAGCGCAGACAGGGATGCCGGGGAGCTGTTTTTT. Translation: CASSADRDAGELFF.

The table lists this clonotype with many counts. The V gene is TRBV6-5, the J gene TRBJ2-2; 12 bases fit TRBD2. Trimming cost V 7 bases and J 0 bases; bases outside gene matches: 6. The CDR3 covers 17 residues. The germline gives CDR1 MNHEY, CDR2 SVGAGI. The CDR3 loop reads CASISSGGGANTGELFF. For the CDR3, the DNA is TGTGCCAGCATATCTAGCGGGGGGGGAGCGAACACCGGGGAGCTGTTTTTT.

The V and J genes are TRBV6-1 and TRBJ2-5, with TRBD1 identical over 8 bases. CDR3 length: 16 amino acids. The germline V gene encodes CDR1 MNHNS and CDR2 SASEGT. V lost 3 bases to trimming and J lost 1 base; unmatched junction nucleotides: 7. CDR3 sequence reads: CASSETTGVPQETQYF. The DNA of the CDR3 is TGTGCCAGCAGTGAGACGACAGGGGTCCCCCAAGAGACCCAGTACTTC.